One sample yielded the 16 T cell receptor beta chains listed below, sequenced in a study of cytomegalovirus exposure and HLA in healthy donors. PCR amplification relied on 60 Vbeta primers (plus 13 Jbeta primers). Profiling relied on immunoSEQ multiplex PCR, and the TCRdb table lists in-frame clones only, not all of them. This sample has around 130,000 clones, with approximately 80% found just once. The specimen was PBMCs. The receptors shown here come from a man aged 50 or older in good health and CMV-seronegative.

The rearrangement uses TRBV6-6 and TRBJ2-1; 8 positions agree with TRBD1. The CDR3 runs to 15 residues. The germline gives CDR1 MNHNY, CDR2 SVGAGI (reference sequence). Trimming at V came to 2 bases and at J to 7 bases, leaving 7 bases not matched to a gene. Written as DNA, the CDR3 is TGTGCCAGCAGTTACACAGGGGGGAGTAATAATGAGCAGTTCTTC. Its translation: CASSYTGGSNNEQFF.

The rearrangement uses TRBV5-1 and TRBJ2-3; D remains ambiguous. Trimming shortened V by 0 bases and J by 5 bases, and 13 bases separated the two germline ends. The CDR3 totals 15 residues. CDR1 SGHRS and CDR2 YFSETQ come from the germline V gene. This chain's CDR3 is CASSLGVATGDTQYF. The CDR3 DNA sequence: TGCGCCAGCAGCTTGGGGGTCGCCACGGGAGATACGCAGTATTTT. Based on the CDR3 plus reference TRBV5-1 and TRBJ2-3, the full variable domain is KAGVTQTPRYLIKTRGQQVTLSCSPISGHRSVSWYQQTPGQGLQFLFEYFSETQRNKGNFPGRFSGRQFSNSRSEMNVSTLELGDSALYLCASSLGVATGDTQYFGPGTRLTVL.

V is TRBV27 and J is TRBJ2-3; 9 positions match TRBD2. This CDR3 region has 16 residues. Trimming at V came to 5 bases and at J to 4 bases, leaving 10 bases not matched to a gene. The germline V gene has CDR1 MNHEY and CDR2 SMNVEV (reference sequence). CDR3 DNA sequence: TGTGCCAGCAGTCTCCGAATAGCGGGGGCCTCAGATACGCAGTATTTT. This codes for CASSLRIAGASDTQYF.

A word on this clone: This sample includes further DNA sequences coding for the same CDR3. The chain combines TRBV7-6 with TRBJ1-3, with TRBD1 as a possible D gene (6 bases). Between the trimmed V and J ends, which lost 2 bases and 2 bases, there was a span of 10 bases. The CDR3 has 15 amino acids. Germline-derived CDR1 and CDR2 are SGHVS and FNYEAQ. This chain's CDR3 is CASSLWAGAGNTIYF. CDR3 nucleotide sequence: TGTGCCAGCAGCTTATGGGCAGGGGCTGGAAACACCATATATTTT. Variable domain in full (rest from reference TRBV7-6 and TRBJ1-3): GAGVSQSPRYKVTKRGQDVALRCDPISGHVSLYWYRQALGQGPEFLTYFNYEAQQDKSGLPNDRFSAERPEGSISTLTIQRTEQRDSAMYRCASSLWAGAGNTIYFGEGSWLTVV.

This clone came up a few times. This chain links TRBV19 with TRBJ2-7; 7 nucleotides match TRBD1. Per germline, CDR1 LNHDA and CDR2 SQIVND (reference sequence). With 4 bases clipped from V and 2 bases from J, the junction kept 8 bases outside the gene matches. CDR3 length: 15 amino acids. The CDR3 loop is CASSTPGQYTYEQYF. The DNA of the CDR3 is TGTGCCAGTAGTACCCCGGGACAGTACACCTACGAGCAGTACTTC.

This sequence joins TRBV7-9 and TRBJ2-4; 7 bases line up with TRBD2. This CDR3 contains 16 residues. Germline CDR1 and CDR2: SEHNR and FQNEAQ (reference sequence). V dropped 5 bases and J dropped 4; count of bases not matched to a gene: 11. The CDR3 DNA follows: TGTGCCAGCAGCCAGGCCGGCAGACTAGCTAAAAACATTCAGTACTTC. It is translated as CASSQAGRLAKNIQYF.

This sequence joins TRBV9 and TRBJ2-1, with TRBD2 matching over 7 bases. CDR3 length: 15 residues. V gave up 3 bases and J gave up 4 bases; unmatched junction bases: 7. The V gene's germline CDR1 is SGDLS and CDR2 YYNGEE. CDR3: CASSGLSGGYNEQFF. In DNA form, the CDR3 reads TGTGCCAGCAGCGGGCTCTCGGGGGGATACAATGAGCAGTTCTTC.

The rearrangement joins TRBV9 to TRBJ2-5, with 8 bases fitting TRBD2. From germline, CDR1 is SGDLS and CDR2 YYNGEE. This CDR3 contains 16 residues. The V gene end was trimmed by 0 bases and the J gene end by 4 bases; junction bases not matched to a gene: 8. Here the CDR3 DNA reads TGTGCCAGCAGCGTAGGAGGGGCGGGGGGACTAGAGACCCAGTACTTC. It translates to CASSVGGAGGLETQYF.

This chain uses TRBV4-1 with TRBJ2-3; TRBD2 might be the D (5 bases). CDR3 length: 13 amino acids. Trimming pared 3 bases from V and 8 bases from J, leaving 12 bases between. Per germline, CDR1 MGHRA and CDR2 YSYEKL. DNA of the CDR3: TGCGCCAGCAGCCACCCAGTCGAGGGTACGCAGTATTTT. Amino acid sequence: CASSHPVEGTQYF.

V usage is TRBV11-2 and J usage is TRBJ2-5; 9 positions match TRBD1. Germline CDR1 is SGHAT and CDR2 is FQNNGV. V dropped 5 bases and J dropped 4; count of bases not matched to a gene: 5. The CDR3 runs to 14 residues. CDR3 loop: CASSLQGAGETQYF. The DNA of the CDR3 is TGTGCCAGCAGCCTACAGGGGGCGGGAGAGACCCAGTACTTC.

This CDR3 reads CASSLGTGRAFF. The CDR3 DNA follows: TGTGCCAGCAGCTTAGGAACAGGACGGGCTTTCTTT. The gene calls are TRBV7-2 and TRBJ1-1; D might be TRBD1 (5 bases). The CDR3 runs 12 residues. The V end lost 1 base, the J end lost 11 bases, and 11 bases lay between the germline ends. Germline values: CDR1 SGHTA, CDR2 FQGNSA. Full variable domain (missing parts from reference TRBV7-2 and TRBJ1-1): GAGVSQSPSNKVTEKGKDVELRCDPISGHTALYWYRQSLGQGLEFLIYFQGNSAPDKSGLPSDRFSAERTGGSVSTLTIQRTQQEDSAVYLCASSLGTGRAFFGQGTRLTVV.

J is TRBJ2-5 and V is TRBV18; 8 positions match TRBD2. V trimming: 2 bases; J trimming: 3 bases; junction bases outside the gene matches: 2. This CDR3 spans 14 amino acids. Germline V lookup: CDR1 KGHSH, CDR2 LQKENI. CDR3 nucleotide sequence: TGTGCCAGCTCACCAACAGCGGGGGAAGAGACCCAGTACTTC. It encodes CASSPTAGEETQYF.

This clone appeared once. The gene calls are TRBV15 and TRBJ2-2, with D unresolved. The CDR3 spans 14 residues. Per germline, CDR1 LNHNV and CDR2 YYDKDF (reference sequence). Trimming cost V 5 bases and J 3 bases, with 10 bases left between them. CDR3 DNA: TGTGCCACCAGCGTAAACAGTGACACCGGGGAGCTGTTTTTT. This encodes CATSVNSDTGELFF.

This sequence joins TRBV4-1 and TRBJ1-1, with D possibly being TRBD1 (5 bases). CDR1 and CDR2 (germline): MGHRA, YSYEKL. The CDR3 extends over 18 amino acids. The germline V and J ends were trimmed by 0 bases and 0 bases, with 17 bases remaining between them. The CDR3: CASSQEKGRLRMNTEAFF. The DNA for the CDR3 is TGCGCCAGCAGCCAAGAGAAGGGGCGTCTCCGCATGAACACTGAAGCTTTCTTT.

This chain uses TRBV2 with TRBJ1-4; 11 positions match TRBD1. There are 15 residues in the CDR3. The junction had 6 bases not matched to a gene; V was cut back by 7 bases and J by 5 bases. Germline CDR1 is SNHLY and CDR2 is FYNNEI. As DNA, the CDR3 is TGTGCCAGCACCGAGCGGGACAGGGGGAATGAAAAACTGTTTTTT. This encodes CASTERDRGNEKLFF.

This rearrangement joins TRBV6-1 to TRBJ2-3; 9 nucleotides align to TRBD1. The CDR3 is made up of 15 amino acids. Germline values: CDR1 MNHNS, CDR2 SASEGT. V trimming: 7 bases; J trimming: 3 bases; junction bases outside the gene matches: 8. The CDR3 reads CASTKGQGVTDTQYF. The CDR3 nucleotides read TGTGCCAGCACCAAGGGACAGGGCGTGACAGATACGCAGTATTTT.